This TCR beta chain was profiled in a study of immune cell composition in non-small cell lung cancer. Study-wide results and caveats: Shared sequences between tumour-reactive and dominant in vivo clones were not proven. Adenocarcinomas with higher top tumour-associated clone frequency had more reactive TILs.

This clone showed up just once. Antigen specificity is unknown. Per the germline V gene, CDR1 is MNHEY and CDR2 is SMNVEV (reference sequence). The ends were cut back, 4 bases at V and 11 bases at J, with 18 bases in the middle. This CDR3 comprises 14 residues. The data were produced by immunoSEQ multiplex PCR, yet TCRdb's version contains in-frame clones alone and is incomplete. This sample carries some 13,000 clones, around 75% of them seen once, and the ten largest clones take over 11%. Template was genomic DNA from frozen, unsorted single-cell suspensions. The TCR was taken from a human donor with non-small cell lung cancer. The sequenced material came from lung tumor tissue. The V and J genes are TRBV27 and TRBJ1-5; D is unresolved. CDR3 protein: CASSSTPPKRAQHF. In nucleotides, the CDR3 is TGTGCCAGCAGTTCTACACCGCCCAAGCGAGCCCAGCATTTT.